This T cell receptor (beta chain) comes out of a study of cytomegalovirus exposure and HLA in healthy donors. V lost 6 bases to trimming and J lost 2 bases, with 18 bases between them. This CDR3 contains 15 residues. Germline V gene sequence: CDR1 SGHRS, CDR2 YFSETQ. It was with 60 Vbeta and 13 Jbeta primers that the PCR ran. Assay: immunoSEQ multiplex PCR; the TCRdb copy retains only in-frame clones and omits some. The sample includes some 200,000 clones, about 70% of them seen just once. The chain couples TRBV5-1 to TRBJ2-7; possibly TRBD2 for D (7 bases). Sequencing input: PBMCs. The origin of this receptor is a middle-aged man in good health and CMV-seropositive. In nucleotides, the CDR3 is TGCGCCAGCACCCTGGGGGGGGCGAGACCCTACGAGCAGTACTTC. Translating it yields CASTLGGARPYEQYF.